A single TCR beta chain is shown here with its context. Its cognate antigen is unknown. This sample was included in a study of beta chain features in type 1 diabetes. Findings and limits, study-wide: The naive, central memory and Treg TCRB repertoires of patients appeared to be more similar to one another than those of healthy donors.

TCRB transcripts that were expressed got sequenced, as all of the isolated RNA had been reverse transcribed. Profiled with immunoSEQ multiplex PCR; TCRdb holds only in-frame clones, not every one. This table has about 350,000 clones, 15% to 20% appearing once. The CDR3 runs 13 residues. Per the germline V gene, CDR1 is MNHEY and CDR2 is SVGAGI. V was clipped by 7 bases and J by 4 bases; unmatched bases: 2. Source material: naive CD4+ T cells from blood. This chain uses TRBV6-5 with TRBJ2-3; 10 positions match TRBD2. The sequence was collected from a young woman in good health. The CDR3 DNA follows: TGTGCCAGCACCAGCGGGGGGGCAGATACGCAGTATTTT. Amino acid sequence: CASTSGGADTQYF.